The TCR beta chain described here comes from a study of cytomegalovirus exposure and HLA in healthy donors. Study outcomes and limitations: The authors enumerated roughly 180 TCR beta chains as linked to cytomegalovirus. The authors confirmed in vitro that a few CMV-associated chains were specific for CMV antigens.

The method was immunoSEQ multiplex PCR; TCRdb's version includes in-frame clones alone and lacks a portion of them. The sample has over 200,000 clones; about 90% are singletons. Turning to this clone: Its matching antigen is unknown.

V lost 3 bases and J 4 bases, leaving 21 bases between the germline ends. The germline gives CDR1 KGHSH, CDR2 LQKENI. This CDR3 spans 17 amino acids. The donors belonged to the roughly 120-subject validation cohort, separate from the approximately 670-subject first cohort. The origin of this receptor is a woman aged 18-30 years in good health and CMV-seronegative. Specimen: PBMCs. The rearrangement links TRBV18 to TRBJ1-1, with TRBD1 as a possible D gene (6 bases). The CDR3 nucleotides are TGTGCCAGCTCACCCTGGACAGACTCTTCTCTGGGCACTGAAGCTTTCTTT. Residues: CASSPWTDSSLGTEAFF.